The 2 T cell receptor beta chains in this list originate from one sample, sequenced in a study of a mutant IDH1 vaccine in newly diagnosed glioma. This sample's time point: baseline, week 1 (first vaccination visit). Treatment described: pre-vaccination baseline after standard-of-care therapy. Using immunoSEQ multiplex PCR, the repertoire was profiled, and TCRdb retains in-frame clones only, with some absent. The profile shows 20,000 to 25,000 clones, 93% of them singletons. The specimen was PBMCs, collected from a glioma patient treated with radiotherapy, temozolomide or both. These receptors were collected from a man aged 40-50 years with glioma.

The chain combines TRBV25-1 with TRBJ2-2, with D hard to call. V dropped 1 base and J dropped 5 bases, with 5 bases sitting between them. CDR3 length equals 13 residues. Germline V gives CDR1 MGHDK, CDR2 SYGVNS. The CDR3 DNA reads as TGTGCCAGCAGTGAATTCAGGACCGGGGAGCTGTTTTTT. Protein sequence: CASSEFRTGELFF.

V usage is TRBV28 and J usage is TRBJ2-7; D possibly corresponds to TRBD2 (7 bases). Per germline, CDR1 MDHEN and CDR2 SYDVKM. The ends were cut back, 7 bases at V and 4 bases at J, with 17 bases in the middle. This CDR3 contains 14 residues. CDR3 nucleotide sequence: TGTGCCAGCACCGCGACGGGGGGCCGATACGAGCAGTACTTC. Its protein is CASTATGGRYEQYF.